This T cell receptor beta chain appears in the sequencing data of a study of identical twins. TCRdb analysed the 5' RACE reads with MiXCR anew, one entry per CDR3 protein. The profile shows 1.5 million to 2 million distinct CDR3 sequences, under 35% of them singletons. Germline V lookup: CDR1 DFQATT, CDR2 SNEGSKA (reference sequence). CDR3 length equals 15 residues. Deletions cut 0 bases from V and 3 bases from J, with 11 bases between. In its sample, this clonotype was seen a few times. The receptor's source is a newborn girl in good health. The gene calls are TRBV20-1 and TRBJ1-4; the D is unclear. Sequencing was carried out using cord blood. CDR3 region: CSARDPERANEKLFF. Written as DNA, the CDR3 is TGCAGTGCTAGAGATCCGGAGAGGGCTAATGAAAAACTGTTTTTT.